This T cell receptor (beta chain) was identified during a study of T cell responses to AZD1222 COVID-19 vaccine. The method was immunoSEQ multiplex PCR; TCRdb's version includes in-frame clones alone and lacks a portion of them. This table has 130,000 to 150,000 clones, roughly 88% appearing once. Germline values: CDR1 MGHRA, CDR2 YSYEKL. V shed 5 bases and J shed 1 base, with 13 bases lying between them. The CDR3 has 15 amino acids. Study outcomes and limitations: Vaccine-associated CD4 TCRs ranged over spike, dominating at 160-218 and 743-854. The study identified only six AZD1222 recipients as seropositive at baseline.

To note about this clone: Its cognate antigen is unknown.

This specimen was peripheral blood, taken on day 0 of AZD1222 vaccination. The source is an adult in good health. V gene TRBV4-1 combines with J gene TRBJ2-3, with D possibly TRBD1 on 6 matching bases. The CDR3 reads CASSTGSPRTDTQYF. For the CDR3, the DNA is TGCGCCAGCAGCACAGGGAGCCCTCGCACAGATACGCAGTATTTT.